The present TCR beta chain was sequenced within a study of cytotoxic CD8 clonotypes in ibrutinib-treated CLL. Findings and caveats of the study: The clonality went up when patients responded to ibrutinib and dropped back toward baseline at progression.

This clone was recorded only once. Antigen specificity is unknown. The method was immunoSEQ multiplex PCR; TCRdb's version includes in-frame clones alone and lacks a portion of them. The sample yields almost 250,000 clones, 70% seen once. The sample consisted of PBMCs, taken after 24 months of ibrutinib treatment. The clonotype originates from a human donor with chronic lymphocytic leukemia.

The CDR3 nucleotides read TGTGCCAGCAGGGGTTCAACAAAAGAGACCCAGTACTTC. Encoded protein: CASRGSTKETQYF. The chain carries TRBV6-1 and TRBJ2-5; D is undetermined. V was cut by 6 bases and J by 3 bases, with 11 bases left in between. Germline values: CDR1 MNHNS, CDR2 SASEGT. The CDR3 sequence is 13 residues long.